These T cell receptor beta chains were read from a single sample in a study of shared clonotypes between healthy human individuals. Repertoires were generated with immunoSEQ multiplex PCR, while TCRdb's copy carries only in-frame clones and drops some. The sample yields hundreds of thousands of clones, 95% seen once. The sample comprised naive CD8+ T cells sorted from blood. The receptors were gathered from a woman aged 25 to 45 in good health. CDR3s include the opening cysteine and the closing phenylalanine or tryptophan. The order of the fields is D gene, clone size, J gene, V gene, CDR3 protein, CDR3 DNA. The D gene is left open where the match is weak. Rows give clone size only sometimes, using once, few, many, or a class for an expanded clone.

NA NA TRBJ2-1 TRBV28 CASSLRDFVPYNEQFF TGTGCCAGCAGTTTACGTGACTTCGTCCCCTACAATGAGCAGTTCTTC
NA NA TRBJ1-4 TRBV6-1 CASSVETGPVGEKLFF TGTGCCAGCAGTGTAGAAACAGGGCCAGTTGGGGAAAAACTGTTTTTT
NA NA TRBJ1-3 TRBV19 CATPGARHSGNTIYF TGTGCCACCCCTGGGGCCAGACACTCTGGAAACACCATATATTTT
TRBD1 NA TRBJ1-1 TRBV9 CASSVSRDRGPNTEAFF TGTGCCAGCAGCGTATCCCGGGACAGGGGGCCGAACACTGAAGCTTTCTTT
NA NA TRBJ2-2 TRBV11-2 CASTGTRGPGELFF TGTGCCAGCACGGGGACCAGGGGTCCCGGGGAGCTGTTTTTT
NA NA TRBJ2-7 TRBV2 CASSTASQSTHEYF TGTGCCAGCAGCACAGCGTCGCAGAGTACCCACGAGTACTTC
NA once TRBJ1-1 TRBV7-8 CASSLDSDEAFF TGTGCCAGCAGCTTAGATAGTGATGAAGCTTTCTTT
NA NA TRBJ2-7 TRBV5-6 CASSFGGSYEQYF TGTGCCAGCAGCTTCGGGGGTTCCTACGAGCAGTACTTC
NA NA TRBJ2-5 TRBV7-9 CASSLEGDETQYF TGTGCCAGCAGCTTAGAGGGAGACGAGACCCAGTACTTC
NA NA TRBJ2-7 TRBV18 CASSPTDYEQYF TGTGCCAGCTCACCGACAGACTACGAGCAGTACTTC
NA few TRBJ2-7 TRBV19 CASSAGQTYEQYF TGTGCCAGTAGTGCGGGACAAACCTACGAGCAGTACTTC
NA NA TRBJ1-5 TRBV19 CASSPLEYSNQPQHF TGTGCCAGTAGTCCCCTAGAGTATAGCAATCAGCCCCAGCATTTT
NA NA TRBJ2-5 TRBV14 CASSHLSRSREQYF TGTGCCAGCAGCCACCTTTCGAGGTCGAGGGAGCAGTACTTC
TRBD2 NA TRBJ2-7 TRBV7-8 CASSLRTSGASYEQYF TGTGCCAGCAGCCTTAGGACTAGCGGGGCCTCCTACGAGCAGTACTTC
TRBD1 NA TRBJ2-7 TRBV29-1 CSGGQGYDEQYF TGCAGCGGGGGACAGGGGTACGACGAGCAGTACTTC
NA NA TRBJ2-7 TRBV30 CAWSQGVYEQYF TGTGCCTGGAGTCAGGGTGTGTACGAGCAGTACTTC
TRBD1 NA TRBJ2-7 TRBV5-1 CASSGGQGRSYEQYF TGCGCCAGCAGCGGAGGACAGGGCCGCTCCTACGAGCAGTACTTC
TRBD2 NA TRBJ2-5 TRBV7-7 CASSLELAGIQETQYF TGTGCCAGCAGCTTAGAACTAGCGGGGATCCAAGAGACCCAGTACTTC
NA NA TRBJ2-5 TRBV5-4 CASSLRIGKETQYF TGTGCCAGCAGCTTGAGGATAGGGAAAGAGACCCAGTACTTC
NA NA TRBJ2-1 TRBV6-1 CASSVFNEGGRGNEQFF TGTGCCAGCAGTGTATTCAATGAGGGAGGCAGGGGCAATGAGCAGTTCTTC